This entry lists 30 T cell receptor beta chains sequenced from one sample in a study of blood T cell repertoires in COVID-19. Libraries were prepared by immunoSEQ multiplex PCR; TCRdb keeps only in-frame clonotypes and omits some of them. The table includes more than 250,000 clones, 84% detected once. The material sequenced was peripheral blood. The receptor set was obtained from a human donor in a cohort sampled during active COVID-19.

V usage is TRBV27 and J usage is TRBJ2-6; the D is unclear. CDR1 is MNHEY, CDR2 SMNVEV, per germline (reference sequence). The CDR3 has 15 residues. V dropped 8 bases and J dropped 0 bases, with 11 bases sitting between them. CDR3 in amino acids: CASGKQPSGANVLTF. The CDR3 bases are TGTGCCAGCGGCAAACAGCCCTCTGGGGCCAACGTCCTGACTTTC.

The rearrangement links TRBV6-2 or TRBV6-3 to TRBJ1-5; possible D gene TRBD1, 5 bases. CDR1 MNHEY and CDR2 SVGEGT come from the germline V gene. The CDR3 sequence is 19 residues long. Between the trimmed V and J ends, which lost 0 bases and 2 bases, there was a span of 20 bases. CDR3 in DNA: TGTGCCAGCAGTTACTCGGGCCCCCGAGGGAGGGGTGGCAATCAGCCCCAGCATTTT. It translates to CASSYSGPRGRGGNQPQHF.

J is TRBJ2-1 and V is TRBV2, with D hard to call. The CDR3 has 14 residues. Germline-derived CDR1 and CDR2 are SNHLY and FYNNEI. V was clipped by 6 bases and J by 5 bases, with 14 bases between them. The CDR3 here is CASRGWALNNEQFF. The CDR3 bases are TGTGCCAGCAGAGGTTGGGCTTTAAACAATGAGCAGTTCTTC.

The V and J genes are TRBV4-2 and TRBJ2-3; 9 nucleotides line up with TRBD2. CDR1 is LGHNA, CDR2 YNFKEQ, per germline. Unmatched junction bases numbered 0, after V lost 1 base and J lost 1 base. The CDR3 contains 15 residues. The CDR3 sequence: CASSQGLAGTDTQYF. The CDR3, as DNA: TGTGCCAGCAGCCAAGGACTAGCGGGCACAGATACGCAGTATTTT.

Here the CDR3 reads CASSDGRSGNTIYF. The CDR3 DNA follows: TGTGCCAGCAGTGATGGGCGCTCTGGAAACACCATATATTTT. This sequence joins TRBV25-1 and TRBJ1-3; unclear D gene. The CDR3 extends over 14 amino acids. V shed 3 bases and J shed 0 bases, with 6 bases lying between them. CDR1 and CDR2 from the germline V gene are MGHDK and SYGVNS.

This chain uses TRBV5-6 with TRBJ2-3, with 7 bases aligning to TRBD2. The CDR3 has 17 residues. The germline V gene has CDR1 SGHDT and CDR2 YYEEEE. The J segment lost 4 bases and the V segment lost 0 bases, leaving 11 bases of the junction unmatched. The CDR3 bases are TGTGCCAGCAGCTTGGCTCGCGGGGGATTAGTCTCAGATACGCAGTATTTT. Translation: CASSLARGGLVSDTQYF. The whole variable domain, remainder taken from reference TRBV5-6 and TRBJ2-3, is DAGVTQSPTHLIKTRGQQVTLRCSPKSGHDTVSWYQQALGQGPQFIFQYYEEEERQRGNFPDRFSGHQFPNYSSELNVNALLLGDSALYLCASSLARGGLVSDTQYFGPGTRLTVL.

The V and J genes are TRBV5-1 and TRBJ2-1, with D unresolved. Per the germline V gene, CDR1 is SGHRS and CDR2 is YFSETQ. The V gene lost 4 bases and the J gene lost 0 bases, with 11 bases spanning the gap. This CDR3 is 15 amino acids long. The CDR3 here is CASSRRLSSYNEQFF. The CDR3 nucleotides are TGCGCCAGCAGCCGCCGTCTCAGCTCCTACAATGAGCAGTTCTTC.

J is TRBJ1-4 and V is TRBV2, with D tentatively TRBD1 (5 bases). The V end was cut by 2 bases, the J end by 1 base, with 11 bases between. This CDR3 comprises 16 residues. Germline V CDR1 and CDR2: SNHLY, FYNNEI. CDR3 in amino acids: CASSEQGLRTNEKLFF. DNA of the CDR3: TGTGCCAGCAGTGAACAGGGTTTGCGAACTAATGAAAAACTGTTTTTT. Drawing the rest from reference TRBV2 and TRBJ1-4, the complete variable domain is EPEVTQTPSHQVTQMGQEVILRCVPISNHLYFYWYRQILGQKVEFLVSFYNNEISEKSEIFDDQFSVERPDGSNFTLKIRSTKLEDSAMYFCASSEQGLRTNEKLFFGSGTQLSVL.

The V and J genes are TRBV5-1 and TRBJ2-4; possible D gene TRBD1, 7 bases. The CDR3 consists of 16 residues. Trimming took off 3 bases at V and 0 bases at J, with 13 bases between the two ends. Germline lookup yields CDR1 SGHRS and CDR2 YFSETQ. CDR3 nucleotides: TGCGCCAGCAGCTCGTATCAGGGGGGAGCCAAAAACATTCAGTACTTC. It translates to CASSSYQGGAKNIQYF. Based on the CDR3 plus reference TRBV5-1 and TRBJ2-4, the full variable domain is KAGVTQTPRYLIKTRGQQVTLSCSPISGHRSVSWYQQTPGQGLQFLFEYFSETQRNKGNFPGRFSGRQFSNSRSEMNVSTLELGDSALYLCASSSYQGGAKNIQYFGAGTRLSVL.

This clone came up a few times. This sequence joins TRBV7-2 and TRBJ2-7, with 8 bases that match TRBD2. CDR1 is SGHTA and CDR2 is FQGNSA in the germline V gene. This CDR3 is 16 amino acids long. V lost 3 bases, J lost 4 bases, and 11 bases stayed unmatched. CDR3 protein: CASSLDGTSPGYEQYF. The DNA of the CDR3 is TGTGCCAGCAGCTTGGATGGGACTAGTCCCGGATACGAGCAGTACTTC.

V and J are TRBV6-6 and TRBJ2-7; D might be TRBD1 (6 bases). This CDR3 region has 12 residues. Germline V gene lookup returns CDR1 MNHNY and CDR2 SVGAGI (reference sequence). V was pared by 6 bases and J by 5 bases, with 11 bases between. The CDR3 is CASRQGFDEQYF. CDR3 sequence (DNA): TGTGCCAGCAGACAGGGTTTCGACGAGCAGTACTTC.

The chain combines TRBV5-1 with TRBJ2-3; D ambiguous. The CDR3 sequence is 12 residues long. V dropped 1 base and J dropped 4 bases, with 4 bases sitting between them. Germline V gene lookup returns CDR1 SGHRS and CDR2 YFSETQ. CDR3 sequence reads: CASSLSADTQYF. The CDR3, as DNA: TGCGCCAGCAGCTTGTCCGCAGATACGCAGTATTTT. Supplemented by reference TRBV5-1 and TRBJ2-3, the full variable domain reads KAGVTQTPRYLIKTRGQQVTLSCSPISGHRSVSWYQQTPGQGLQFLFEYFSETQRNKGNFPGRFSGRQFSNSRSEMNVSTLELGDSALYLCASSLSADTQYFGPGTRLTVL.

This chain links TRBV4-3 with TRBJ2-7, with TRBD2 as a possible D gene (6 bases). Trimming shortened V by 2 bases and J by 7 bases, and 12 bases separated the two germline ends. Germline CDR1 LGHNA, CDR2 YSLEER. The CDR3 spans 13 residues. The CDR3 region has the DNA TGCGCCAGCAGCCAATTTACCGCGGGGGAGCAGTACTTC. Translated, it gives CASSQFTAGEQYF.

The chain employs TRBV18 and TRBJ1-3; TRBD1 agrees at 9 bases. Trimming at V came to 3 bases and at J to 5 bases, leaving 5 bases not matched to a gene. Germline CDR1 is KGHSH and CDR2 is LQKENI. CDR3 length: 15 residues. CDR3 residues: CASSPPQGARNTIYF. CDR3 nucleotide sequence: TGTGCCAGCTCACCCCCACAGGGGGCAAGAAACACCATATATTTT.

The V gene is TRBV11-2, the J gene TRBJ2-7; D is perhaps TRBD2 (6 bases). The V and J ends lost 0 bases and 0 bases respectively, with 9 bases between them. The germline V gene has CDR1 SGHAT and CDR2 FQNNGV. The CDR3 has 15 residues. CDR3 protein: CASSLERGSSYEQYF. The DNA for the CDR3 is TGTGCCAGCAGCTTAGAGCGGGGAAGCTCCTACGAGCAGTACTTC.

This clone came up a few times. The V and J genes are TRBV5-4 and TRBJ1-5, with D uncertain. CDR3 length: 15 residues. Germline loops: CDR1 SGHNT, CDR2 YYREEE (reference sequence). V was pared by 4 bases and J by 2 bases, with 13 bases between. This CDR3 reads CASSHVQWGNQPQHF. DNA of the CDR3: TGTGCCAGCAGCCATGTACAGTGGGGCAATCAGCCCCAGCATTTT.

The rearrangement joins TRBV18 to TRBJ2-1; the D is unclear. V dropped 4 bases and J dropped 6 bases, with 4 bases sitting between them. The CDR3 is 11 amino acids. Germline V gene lookup returns CDR1 KGHSH and CDR2 LQKENI. This chain's CDR3 is CASSLSNEQFF. DNA for the CDR3: TGTGCCAGCTCACTATCCAATGAGCAGTTCTTC.

J is TRBJ2-2 and V is TRBV7-2; D not certain. Trimming left V 2 bases short and J 2 bases short, with 9 bases between. CDR1 is SGHTA, CDR2 FQGNSA, per germline. CDR3 size: 15 residues. CDR3 loop: CASSLSSLNTGELFF. CDR3 DNA sequence: TGTGCCAGCAGCTTATCCTCTTTAAACACCGGGGAGCTGTTTTTT. The full variable domain, in which reference TRBV7-2 and TRBJ2-2 provide the parts outside the CDR3, is GAGVSQSPSNKVTEKGKDVELRCDPISGHTALYWYRQSLGQGLEFLIYFQGNSAPDKSGLPSDRFSAERTGGSVSTLTIQRTQQEDSAVYLCASSLSSLNTGELFFGEGSRLTVL.

This clone was picked up one time. The genes are TRBV29-1 and TRBJ2-1; D unclear. Germline CDR1 is SQVTM and CDR2 is ANQGSEA. With 6 bases removed from V and 2 bases from J, the gap between germline ends came to 20 bases. This CDR3 has 16 amino acids. The DNA of the CDR3 is TGCAGCGTCTCTGCCGGCGGTCCGAATACCTACAATGAGCAGTTCTTC. Its protein is CSVSAGGPNTYNEQFF.

CDR3 sequence: CASSEPSFDRRETQYF. The CDR3 coding sequence is TGTGCCAGCAGTGAACCTTCTTTCGACAGGAGAGAGACCCAGTACTTC. J is TRBJ2-5 and V is TRBV2; possible D gene TRBD1, 6 bases. The CDR3 sequence is 16 residues long. V was shortened by 2 bases and J by 4 bases, with 17 bases between the two germline ends. Germline V CDR1 and CDR2: SNHLY, FYNNEI.

J is TRBJ2-1 and V is TRBV6-1; D gene unclear. CDR1 and CDR2 from the germline V gene are MNHNS and SASEGT. The CDR3 extends over 15 amino acids. V lost 1 base and J lost 0, with 7 bases in between. Here the CDR3 reads CASSEVGNSYNEQFF. CDR3 DNA: TGTGCCAGCAGTGAAGTGGGCAACTCCTACAATGAGCAGTTCTTC.

This chain uses TRBV10-3 with TRBJ1-1; D unresolved. CDR1 is ENHRY, CDR2 SYGVKD, per germline. CDR3 length: 13 amino acids. The V and J ends lost 4 bases and 1 base respectively, with 7 bases between them. This CDR3 is CAISASENTEAFF. The CDR3, as DNA: TGTGCCATCAGTGCCAGCGAGAACACTGAAGCTTTCTTT.

V gene TRBV6-5 combines with J gene TRBJ1-2; tentatively, D is TRBD1 (5 bases). CDR3 length equals 15 residues. V was cut by 0 bases and J by 4 bases, with 12 bases left in between. In germline, CDR1 is MNHEY, CDR2 SVGAGI. CDR3 nucleotide sequence: TGTGCCAGCAGTTACTCACCCCCGGGGGTCTATGGCTACACCTTC. This sequence encodes CASSYSPPGVYGYTF.

The chain's CDR3 is CASSPPGREYLFF. The CDR3, as DNA: TGTGCCAGCTCACCACCAGGGAGGGAGTATCTGTTTTTT. The chain is built from TRBV18 and TRBJ1-4; D remains ambiguous. CDR3 length: 13 amino acids. CDR1 is KGHSH and CDR2 is LQKENI in the germline V gene. The V end was cut by 0 bases, the J end by 14 bases, with 13 bases between.

The J gene is TRBJ1-4, the V gene TRBV6-5; perhaps TRBD1 as D (5 bases). The CDR3 is 15 residues long. Per germline, CDR1 MNHEY and CDR2 SVGAGI. Trimming shortened V by 2 bases and J by 7 bases, and 14 bases separated the two germline ends. The CDR3 DNA sequence: TGTGCCAGCAGTTACAACAGGAATCTAATTGAAAAACTGTTTTTT. Translated: CASSYNRNLIEKLFF.

V is TRBV25-1 and J is TRBJ1-4; 9 bases are a match to TRBD1. Germline V gives CDR1 MGHDK, CDR2 SYGVNS. The CDR3 length is 14 residues. V lost 3 bases and J lost 7; bases outside the gene matches: 3. CDR3 in DNA: TGTGCCAGCAGTGATGACAGGGGGATTGAAAAACTGTTTTTT. This encodes CASSDDRGIEKLFF.

The V and J genes are TRBV6-5 and TRBJ2-3; 9 bases align to TRBD1. Trimming cost V 6 bases and J 8 bases; bases outside gene matches: 12. Germline V lookup: CDR1 MNHEY, CDR2 SVGAGI. The CDR3 sequence is 15 residues long. The CDR3 DNA reads TGTGCCAGCAGCCCGGACAGGGGCTTTAGTAGTACGCAGTATTTT. This translates into CASSPDRGFSSTQYF.

The CDR3 bases are TGTGCCAGCAGCCCGAGGGGGAACGAGCAGTACTTC. It specifies CASSPRGNEQYF. The V and J genes are TRBV7-8 and TRBJ2-7, with D perhaps TRBD1 (6 bases). V was shortened by 5 bases and J by 5 bases, with 10 bases between the two germline ends. This CDR3 has 12 amino acids. Germline-derived CDR1 and CDR2 are SGHVS and FQNEAQ.

V is TRBV6-6 and J is TRBJ2-7, with 10 nucleotides matching TRBD2. The CDR3 has 14 amino acids. V lost 8 bases to trimming and J lost 1 base; unmatched junction nucleotides: 5. Germline V lookup: CDR1 MNHNY, CDR2 SVGAGI (reference sequence). The CDR3 region has the DNA TGTGCCAGCGGAGCTAGCGGGGGATCCTACGAGCAGTACTTC. Translating it yields CASGASGGSYEQYF.

The CDR3, as DNA: TGCGCCAGCAGCTTGGTCATCGGACAGGGGGCTGGTGGCTACACCTTC. It codes for CASSLVIGQGAGGYTF. V is TRBV5-1 and J is TRBJ1-2, with TRBD1 matching 11 bases. V shed 0 bases and J 7 bases; nucleotides not matched to a gene: 8. The germline gives CDR1 SGHRS, CDR2 YFSETQ. The CDR3 loop spans 16 amino acids. Combining the CDR3 with reference TRBV5-1 and TRBJ1-2 gives the whole variable domain KAGVTQTPRYLIKTRGQQVTLSCSPISGHRSVSWYQQTPGQGLQFLFEYFSETQRNKGNFPGRFSGRQFSNSRSEMNVSTLELGDSALYLCASSLVIGQGAGGYTFGSGTRLTVV.